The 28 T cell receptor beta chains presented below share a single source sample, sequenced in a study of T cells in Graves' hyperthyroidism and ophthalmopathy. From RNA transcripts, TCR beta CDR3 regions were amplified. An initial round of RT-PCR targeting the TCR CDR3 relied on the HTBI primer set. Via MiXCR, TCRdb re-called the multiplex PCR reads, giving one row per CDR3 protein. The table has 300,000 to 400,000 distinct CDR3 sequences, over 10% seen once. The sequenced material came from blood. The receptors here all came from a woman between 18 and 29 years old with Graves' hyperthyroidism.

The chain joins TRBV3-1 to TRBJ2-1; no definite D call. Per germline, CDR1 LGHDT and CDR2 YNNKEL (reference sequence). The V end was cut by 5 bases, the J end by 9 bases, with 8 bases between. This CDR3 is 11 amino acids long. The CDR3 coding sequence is TGTGCCAGCAGCATCCGGAGTGAGCAGTTCTTC. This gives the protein CASSIRSEQFF.

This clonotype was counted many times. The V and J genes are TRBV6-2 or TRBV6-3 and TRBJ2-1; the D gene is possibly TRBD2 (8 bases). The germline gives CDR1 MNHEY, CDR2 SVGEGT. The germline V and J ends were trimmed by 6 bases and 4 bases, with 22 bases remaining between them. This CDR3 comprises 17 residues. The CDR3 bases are TGTGCCAGCAGCAACAGGGGACTAGACGAGCCATACAATGAGCAGTTCTTC. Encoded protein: CASSNRGLDEPYNEQFF.

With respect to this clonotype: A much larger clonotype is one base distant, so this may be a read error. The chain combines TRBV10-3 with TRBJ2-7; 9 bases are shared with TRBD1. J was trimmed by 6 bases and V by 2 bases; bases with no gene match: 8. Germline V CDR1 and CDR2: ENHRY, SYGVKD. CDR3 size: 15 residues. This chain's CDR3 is CAISEQRTGACEQYF. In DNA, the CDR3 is TGTGCCATCAGTGAGCAAAGGACAGGGGCCTGCGAGCAGTACTTC.

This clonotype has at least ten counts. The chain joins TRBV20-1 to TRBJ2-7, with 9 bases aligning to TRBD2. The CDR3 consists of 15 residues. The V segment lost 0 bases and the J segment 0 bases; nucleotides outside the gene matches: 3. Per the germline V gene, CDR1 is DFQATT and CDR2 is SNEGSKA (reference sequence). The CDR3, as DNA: TGCAGTGCTAGAGATCTAGCGGGGAGCTCCTACGAGCAGTACTTC. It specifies CSARDLAGSSYEQYF.

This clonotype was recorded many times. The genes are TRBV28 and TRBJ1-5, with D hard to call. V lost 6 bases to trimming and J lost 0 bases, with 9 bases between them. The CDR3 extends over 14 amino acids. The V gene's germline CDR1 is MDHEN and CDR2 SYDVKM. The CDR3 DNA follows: TGTGCCAGCAGCCCTCCTTATAGCAATCAGCCCCAGCATTTT. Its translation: CASSPPYSNQPQHF.

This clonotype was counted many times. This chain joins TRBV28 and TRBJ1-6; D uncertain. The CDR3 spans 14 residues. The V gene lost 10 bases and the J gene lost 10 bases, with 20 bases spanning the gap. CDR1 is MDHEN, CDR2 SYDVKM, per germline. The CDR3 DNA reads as TGTGCCACCAGAGTGGCAGTGCGGGCCTCACCCCTCCACTTT. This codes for CATRVAVRASPLHF.

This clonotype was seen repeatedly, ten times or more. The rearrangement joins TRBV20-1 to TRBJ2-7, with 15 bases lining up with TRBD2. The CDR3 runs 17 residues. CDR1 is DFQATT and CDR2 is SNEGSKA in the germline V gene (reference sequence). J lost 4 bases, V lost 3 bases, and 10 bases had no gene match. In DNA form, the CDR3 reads TGCAGTGCTAGTCTCGGACTAGCGGGAGGGGGGATGTACGAGCAGTACTTC. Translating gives CSASLGLAGGGMYEQYF.

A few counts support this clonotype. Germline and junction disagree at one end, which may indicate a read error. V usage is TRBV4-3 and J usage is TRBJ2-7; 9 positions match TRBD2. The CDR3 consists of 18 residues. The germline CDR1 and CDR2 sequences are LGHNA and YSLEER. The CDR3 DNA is TGTGCCAGCAGCCAAGATTGGCTCGGGAGCGGGAGGCAACGCGAGCAGTACTTC. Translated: CASSQDWLGSGRQREQYF.

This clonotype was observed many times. The CDR3 spells CAISESGLAGSRSDTQYF. CDR3 DNA: TGTGCCATCAGTGAGTCCGGACTAGCGGGAAGTAGGAGTGATACGCAGTATTTT. V and J are TRBV10-3 and TRBJ2-3, with 12 nucleotides matching TRBD2. The V and J ends lost 0 bases and 6 bases, in that order; junction bases with no gene match: 10. The germline gives CDR1 ENHRY, CDR2 SYGVKD. The CDR3 runs to 18 residues.

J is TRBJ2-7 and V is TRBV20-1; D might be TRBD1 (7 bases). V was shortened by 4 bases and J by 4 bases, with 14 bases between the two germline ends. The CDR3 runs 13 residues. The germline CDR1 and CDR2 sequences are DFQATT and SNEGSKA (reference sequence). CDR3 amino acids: CSANDRAGYEQYF. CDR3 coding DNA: TGCAGTGCTAACGACAGGGCGGGATACGAGCAGTACTTC.

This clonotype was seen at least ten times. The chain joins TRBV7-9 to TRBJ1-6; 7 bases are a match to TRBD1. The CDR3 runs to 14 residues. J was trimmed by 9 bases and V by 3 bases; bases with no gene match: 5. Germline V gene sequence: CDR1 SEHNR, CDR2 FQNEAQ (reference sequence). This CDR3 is CASSLPQGSSPLHF. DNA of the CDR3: TGTGCCAGCAGCTTGCCACAGGGGAGTTCACCCCTCCACTTT.

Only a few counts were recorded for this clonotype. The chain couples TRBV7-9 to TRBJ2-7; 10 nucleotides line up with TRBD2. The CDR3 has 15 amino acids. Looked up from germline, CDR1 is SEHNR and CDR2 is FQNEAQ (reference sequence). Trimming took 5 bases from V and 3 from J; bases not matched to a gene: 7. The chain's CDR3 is CASSPSGLASYEQYF. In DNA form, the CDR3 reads TGTGCCAGCAGCCCCTCGGGACTAGCGAGCTACGAGCAGTACTTC. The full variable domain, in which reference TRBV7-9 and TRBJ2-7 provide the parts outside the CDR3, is DTGVSQNPRHKITKRGQNVTFRCDPISEHNRLYWYRQTLGQGPEFLTYFQNEAQLEKSRLLSDRFSAERPKGSFSTLEIQRTEQGDSAMYLCASSPSGLASYEQYFGPGTRLTVT.

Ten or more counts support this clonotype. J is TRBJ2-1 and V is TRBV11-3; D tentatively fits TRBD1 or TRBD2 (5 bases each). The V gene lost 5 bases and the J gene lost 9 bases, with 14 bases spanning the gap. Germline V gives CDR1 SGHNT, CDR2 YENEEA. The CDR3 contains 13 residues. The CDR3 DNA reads TGTGCCAGCAGCCCTCTCCTTGGGGGTGAGCAGTTCTTC. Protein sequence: CASSPLLGGEQFF.

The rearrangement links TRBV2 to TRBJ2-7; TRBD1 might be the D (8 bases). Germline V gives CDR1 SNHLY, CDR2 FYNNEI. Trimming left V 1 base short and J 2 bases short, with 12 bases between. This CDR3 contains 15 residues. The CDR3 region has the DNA TGTGCCAGCAGTGAAGACAGGGGGGGACCCTACGAGCAGTACTTC. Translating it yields CASSEDRGGPYEQYF.

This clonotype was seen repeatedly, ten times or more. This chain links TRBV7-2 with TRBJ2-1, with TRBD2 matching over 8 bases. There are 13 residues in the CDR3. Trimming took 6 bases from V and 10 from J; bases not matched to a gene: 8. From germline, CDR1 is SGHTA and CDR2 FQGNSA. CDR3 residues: CASRPTSVREQFF. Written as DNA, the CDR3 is TGTGCCAGCAGACCGACTAGCGTAAGGGAGCAGTTCTTC.

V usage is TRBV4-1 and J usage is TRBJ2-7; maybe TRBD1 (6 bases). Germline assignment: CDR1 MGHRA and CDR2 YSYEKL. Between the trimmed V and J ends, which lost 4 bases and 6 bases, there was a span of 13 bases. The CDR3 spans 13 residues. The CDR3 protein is CASSRFQGPEQYF. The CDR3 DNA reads TGCGCCAGCAGCCGATTCCAGGGGCCCGAGCAGTACTTC.

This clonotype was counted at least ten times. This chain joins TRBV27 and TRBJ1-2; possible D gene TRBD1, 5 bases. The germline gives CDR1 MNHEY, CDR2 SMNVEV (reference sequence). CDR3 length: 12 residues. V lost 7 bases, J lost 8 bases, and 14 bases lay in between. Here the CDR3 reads CASTSGASGYTF. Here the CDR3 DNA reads TGTGCCAGCACCTCCGGGGCCTCGGGCTACACCTTC.

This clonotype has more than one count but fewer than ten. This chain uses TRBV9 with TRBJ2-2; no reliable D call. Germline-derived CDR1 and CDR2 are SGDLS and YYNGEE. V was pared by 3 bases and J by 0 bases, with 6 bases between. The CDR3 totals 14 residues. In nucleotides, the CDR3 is TGTGCCAGCAGCGGACTCACGAACACCGGGGAGCTGTTTTTT. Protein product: CASSGLTNTGELFF.

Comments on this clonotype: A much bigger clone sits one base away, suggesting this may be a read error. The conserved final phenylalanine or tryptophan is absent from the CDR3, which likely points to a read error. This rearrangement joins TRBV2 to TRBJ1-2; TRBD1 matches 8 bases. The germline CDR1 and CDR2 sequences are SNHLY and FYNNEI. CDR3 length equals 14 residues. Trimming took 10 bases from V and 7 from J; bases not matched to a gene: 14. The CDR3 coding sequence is TGTGCCACCGAATCCTTGACAGGGGTAACTGGCTACACCCTC. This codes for CATESLTGVTGYTL.

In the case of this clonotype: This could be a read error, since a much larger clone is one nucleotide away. This CDR3 is CASEGGSNQPQHF. DNA of the CDR3: TGTGCCAGCGAGGGAGGGAGCAATCAGCCCCAGCATTTT. V and J are TRBV12-3 or TRBV12-4 and TRBJ1-5; D uncertain. CDR3 length: 13 residues. V lost 8 bases and J 1 base, leaving 9 bases between the germline ends.

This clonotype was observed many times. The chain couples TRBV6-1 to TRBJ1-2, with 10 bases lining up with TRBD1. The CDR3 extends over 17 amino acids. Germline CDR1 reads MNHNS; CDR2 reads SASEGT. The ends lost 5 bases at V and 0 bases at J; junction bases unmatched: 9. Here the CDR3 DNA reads TGTGCCAGCAGTTCCCAGGGGACAGGGGAGGCTAACTATGGCTACACCTTC. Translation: CASSSQGTGEANYGYTF.

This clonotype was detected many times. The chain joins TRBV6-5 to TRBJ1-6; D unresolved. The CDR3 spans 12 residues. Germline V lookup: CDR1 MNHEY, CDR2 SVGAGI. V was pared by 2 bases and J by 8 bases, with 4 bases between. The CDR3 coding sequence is TGTGCCAGCAGTTACGGGGATTCACCCCTCCACTTT. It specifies CASSYGDSPLHF.

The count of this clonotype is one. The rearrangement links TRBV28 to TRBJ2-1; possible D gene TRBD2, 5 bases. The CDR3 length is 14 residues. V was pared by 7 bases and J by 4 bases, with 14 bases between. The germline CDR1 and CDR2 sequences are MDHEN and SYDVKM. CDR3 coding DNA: TGTGCCAGCACTCCTGAGCGGAGATACAATGAGCAGTTCTTC. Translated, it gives CASTPERRYNEQFF.

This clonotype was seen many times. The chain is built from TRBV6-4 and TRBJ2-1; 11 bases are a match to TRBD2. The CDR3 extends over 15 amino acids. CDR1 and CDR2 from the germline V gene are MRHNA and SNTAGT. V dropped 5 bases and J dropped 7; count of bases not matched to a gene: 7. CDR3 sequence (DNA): TGTGCCAGCAGTACTACTAGCGGGAGCATGAATGAGCAGTTCTTC. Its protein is CASSTTSGSMNEQFF.

The chain's CDR3 is CASSRGLAGLYEQYF. DNA for the CDR3: TGCGCCAGCAGCCGTGGACTAGCGGGGCTCTACGAGCAGTACTTC. V and J are TRBV4-3 and TRBJ2-7; TRBD2 agrees at 12 bases. J was trimmed by 3 bases and V by 4 bases; bases with no gene match: 4. CDR3 length equals 15 residues. Germline lookup yields CDR1 LGHNA and CDR2 YSLEER.

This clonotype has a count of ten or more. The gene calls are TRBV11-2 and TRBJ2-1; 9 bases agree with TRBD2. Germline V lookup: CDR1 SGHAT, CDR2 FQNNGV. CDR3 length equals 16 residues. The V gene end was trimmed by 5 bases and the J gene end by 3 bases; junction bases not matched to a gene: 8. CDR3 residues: CASSVTGTSSYNEQFF. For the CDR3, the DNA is TGTGCCAGCAGCGTTACCGGGACTAGCAGCTACAATGAGCAGTTCTTC. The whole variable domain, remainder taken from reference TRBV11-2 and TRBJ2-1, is EAGVAQSPRYKIIEKRQSVAFWCNPISGHATLYWYQQILGQGPKLLIQFQNNGVVDDSQLPKDRFSAERLKGVDSTLKIQPAKLEDSAVYLCASSVTGTSSYNEQFFGPGTRLTVL.

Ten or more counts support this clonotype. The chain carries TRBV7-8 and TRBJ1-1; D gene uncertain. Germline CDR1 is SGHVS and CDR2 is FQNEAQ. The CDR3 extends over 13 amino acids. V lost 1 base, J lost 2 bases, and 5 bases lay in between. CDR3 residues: CASSLGSNTEAFF. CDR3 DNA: TGTGCCAGCAGCTTAGGCAGTAACACTGAAGCTTTCTTT.

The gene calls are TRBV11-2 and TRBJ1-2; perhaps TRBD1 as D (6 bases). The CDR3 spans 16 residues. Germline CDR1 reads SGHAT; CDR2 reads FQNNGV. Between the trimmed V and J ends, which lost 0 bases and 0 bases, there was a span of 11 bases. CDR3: CASSLDLAGANYGYTF. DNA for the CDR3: TGTGCCAGCAGCTTAGATCTCGCAGGGGCTAACTATGGCTACACCTTC.